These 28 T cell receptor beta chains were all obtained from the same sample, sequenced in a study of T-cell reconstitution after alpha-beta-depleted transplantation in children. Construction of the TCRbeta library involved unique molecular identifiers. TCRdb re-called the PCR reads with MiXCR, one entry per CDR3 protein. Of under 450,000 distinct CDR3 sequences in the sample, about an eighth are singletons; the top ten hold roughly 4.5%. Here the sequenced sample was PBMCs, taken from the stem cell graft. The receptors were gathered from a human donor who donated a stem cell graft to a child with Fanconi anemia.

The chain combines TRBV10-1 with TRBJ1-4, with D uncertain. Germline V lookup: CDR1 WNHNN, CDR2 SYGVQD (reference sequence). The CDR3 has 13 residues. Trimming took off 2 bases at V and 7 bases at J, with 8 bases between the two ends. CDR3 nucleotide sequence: TGCGCCAGCAGTGAGGGCCGTGGTGAAAAACTGTTTTTT. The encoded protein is CASSEGRGEKLFF.

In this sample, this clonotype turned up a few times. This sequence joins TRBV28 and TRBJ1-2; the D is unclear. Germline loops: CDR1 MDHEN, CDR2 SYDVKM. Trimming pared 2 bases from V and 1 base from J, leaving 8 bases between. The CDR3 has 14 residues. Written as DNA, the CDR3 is TGTGCCAGCAGTTTAGGGAAGAGTAACTATGGCTACACCTTC. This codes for CASSLGKSNYGYTF.

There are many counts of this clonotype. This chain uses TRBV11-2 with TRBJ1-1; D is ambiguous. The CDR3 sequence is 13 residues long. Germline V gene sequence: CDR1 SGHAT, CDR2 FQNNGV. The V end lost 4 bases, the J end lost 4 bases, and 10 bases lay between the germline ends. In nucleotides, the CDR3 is TGTGCCAGCAGCTCAAGTCCGGGCACTGAAGCTTTCTTT. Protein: CASSSSPGTEAFF.

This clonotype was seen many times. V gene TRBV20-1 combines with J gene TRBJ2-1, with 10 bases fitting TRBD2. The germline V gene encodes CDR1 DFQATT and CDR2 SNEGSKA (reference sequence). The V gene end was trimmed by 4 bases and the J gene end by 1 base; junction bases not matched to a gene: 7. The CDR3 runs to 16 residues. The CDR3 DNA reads TGCAGTGCTATATATTTTAGCGGGGGGTCCTACAATGAGCAGTTCTTC. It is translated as CSAIYFSGGSYNEQFF.

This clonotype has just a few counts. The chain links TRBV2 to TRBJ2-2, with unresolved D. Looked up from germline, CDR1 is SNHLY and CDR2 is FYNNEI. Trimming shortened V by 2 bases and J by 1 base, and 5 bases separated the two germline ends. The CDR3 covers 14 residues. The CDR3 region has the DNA TGTGCCAGCAGTGAAAGTATGAACACCGGGGAGCTGTTTTTT. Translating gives CASSESMNTGELFF.

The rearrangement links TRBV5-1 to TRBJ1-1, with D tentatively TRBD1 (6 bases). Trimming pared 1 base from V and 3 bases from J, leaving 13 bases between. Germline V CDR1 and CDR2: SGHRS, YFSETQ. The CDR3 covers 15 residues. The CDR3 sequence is CASSLSGGADTEAFF. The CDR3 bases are TGCGCCAGCAGCTTGTCGGGGGGCGCAGACACTGAAGCTTTCTTT.

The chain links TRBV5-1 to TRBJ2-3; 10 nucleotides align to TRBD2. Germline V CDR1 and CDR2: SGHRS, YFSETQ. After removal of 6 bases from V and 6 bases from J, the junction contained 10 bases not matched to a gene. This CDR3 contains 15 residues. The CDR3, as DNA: TGCGCCAGCACTGAGGGAGCGGGGGGGCTTGATACGCAGTATTTT. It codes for CASTEGAGGLDTQYF. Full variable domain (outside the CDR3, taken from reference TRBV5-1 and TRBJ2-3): KAGVTQTPRYLIKTRGQQVTLSCSPISGHRSVSWYQQTPGQGLQFLFEYFSETQRNKGNFPGRFSGRQFSNSRSEMNVSTLELGDSALYLCASTEGAGGLDTQYFGPGTRLTVL.

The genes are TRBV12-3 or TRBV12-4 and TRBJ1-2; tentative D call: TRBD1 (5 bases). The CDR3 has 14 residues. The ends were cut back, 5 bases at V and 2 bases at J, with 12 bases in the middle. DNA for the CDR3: TGTGCCAGCAGTCCCGGGGGGGGAAACTATGGCTACACCTTC. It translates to CASSPGGGNYGYTF.

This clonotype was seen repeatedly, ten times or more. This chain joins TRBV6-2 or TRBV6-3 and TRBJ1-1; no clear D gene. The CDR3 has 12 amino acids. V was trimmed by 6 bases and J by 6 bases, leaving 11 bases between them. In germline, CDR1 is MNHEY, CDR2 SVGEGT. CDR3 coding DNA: TGTGCCAGCAGCTCCTCCGGGCCTGAAGCTTTCTTT. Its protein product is CASSSSGPEAFF.

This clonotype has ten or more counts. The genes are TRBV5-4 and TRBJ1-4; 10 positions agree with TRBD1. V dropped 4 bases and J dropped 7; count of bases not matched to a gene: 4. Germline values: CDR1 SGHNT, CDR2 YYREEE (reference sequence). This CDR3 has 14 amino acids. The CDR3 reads CASSTDRGLEKLFF. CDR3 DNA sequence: TGTGCCAGCAGCACCGACAGGGGGCTTGAAAAACTGTTTTTT.

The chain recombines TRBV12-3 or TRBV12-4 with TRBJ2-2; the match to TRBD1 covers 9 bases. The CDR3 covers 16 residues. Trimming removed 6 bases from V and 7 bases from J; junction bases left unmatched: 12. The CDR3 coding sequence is TGTGCCAGCAGCCTATGGAACAGGGGACAGGGCGGGGAGCTGTTTTTT. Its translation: CASSLWNRGQGGELFF.

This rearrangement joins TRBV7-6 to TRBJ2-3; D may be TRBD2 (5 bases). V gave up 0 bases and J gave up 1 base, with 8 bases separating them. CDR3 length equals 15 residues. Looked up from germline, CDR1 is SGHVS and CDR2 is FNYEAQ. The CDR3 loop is CASSLADGGTDTQYF. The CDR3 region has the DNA TGTGCCAGCAGCTTAGCGGACGGGGGCACAGATACGCAGTATTTT. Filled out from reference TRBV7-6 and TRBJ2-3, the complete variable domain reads GAGVSQSPRYKVTKRGQDVALRCDPISGHVSLYWYRQALGQGPEFLTYFNYEAQQDKSGLPNDRFSAERPEGSISTLTIQRTEQRDSAMYRCASSLADGGTDTQYFGPGTRLTVL.

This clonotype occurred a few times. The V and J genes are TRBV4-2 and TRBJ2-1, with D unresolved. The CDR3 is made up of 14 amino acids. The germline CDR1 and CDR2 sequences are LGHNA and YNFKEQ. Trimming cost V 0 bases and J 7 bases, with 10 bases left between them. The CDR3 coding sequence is TGTGCCAGCAGCCAAGAGGTCCCCGGAAATGAGCAGTTCTTC. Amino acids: CASSQEVPGNEQFF.

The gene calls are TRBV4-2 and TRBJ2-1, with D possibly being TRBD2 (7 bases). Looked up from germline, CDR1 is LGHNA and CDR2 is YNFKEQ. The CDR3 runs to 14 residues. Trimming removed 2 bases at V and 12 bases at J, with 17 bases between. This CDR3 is CASSQKGGLYGQFF. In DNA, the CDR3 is TGTGCCAGCAGCCAAAAGGGGGGGTTGTACGGGCAGTTCTTC.

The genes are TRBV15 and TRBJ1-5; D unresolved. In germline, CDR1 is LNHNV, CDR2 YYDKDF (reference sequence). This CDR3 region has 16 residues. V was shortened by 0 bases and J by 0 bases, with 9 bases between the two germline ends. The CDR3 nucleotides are TGTGCCACCAGCAGAGATCCGGGCTCTAGCAATCAGCCCCAGCATTTT. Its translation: CATSRDPGSSNQPQHF.

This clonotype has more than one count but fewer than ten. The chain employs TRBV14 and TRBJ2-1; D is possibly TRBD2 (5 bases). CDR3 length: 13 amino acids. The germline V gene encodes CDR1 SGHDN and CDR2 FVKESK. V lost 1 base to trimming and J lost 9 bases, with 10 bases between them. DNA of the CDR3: TGTGCCAGCAGCCAAGTTAACCGGGGTGAGCAGTTCTTC. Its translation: CASSQVNRGEQFF.

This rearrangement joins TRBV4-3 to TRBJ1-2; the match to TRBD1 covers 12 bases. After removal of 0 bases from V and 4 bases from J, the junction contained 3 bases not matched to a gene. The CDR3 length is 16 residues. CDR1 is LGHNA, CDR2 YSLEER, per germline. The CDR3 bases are TGCGCCAGCAGCCAAGACACGGGACAGGGGGCCTATGGCTACACCTTC. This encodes CASSQDTGQGAYGYTF.

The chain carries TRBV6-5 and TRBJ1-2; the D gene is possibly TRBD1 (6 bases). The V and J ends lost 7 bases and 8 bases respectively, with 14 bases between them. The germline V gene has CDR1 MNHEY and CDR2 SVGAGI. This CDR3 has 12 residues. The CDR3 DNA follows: TGTGCCAGCAACCCGAAACAGGGAGGCTACACCTTC. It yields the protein CASNPKQGGYTF.

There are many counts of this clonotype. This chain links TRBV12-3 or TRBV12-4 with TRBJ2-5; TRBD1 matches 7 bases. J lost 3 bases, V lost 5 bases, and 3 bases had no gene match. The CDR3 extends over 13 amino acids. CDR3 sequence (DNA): TGTGCCAGCAGTGACACAGGGGAAGAGACCCAGTACTTC. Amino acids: CASSDTGEETQYF.

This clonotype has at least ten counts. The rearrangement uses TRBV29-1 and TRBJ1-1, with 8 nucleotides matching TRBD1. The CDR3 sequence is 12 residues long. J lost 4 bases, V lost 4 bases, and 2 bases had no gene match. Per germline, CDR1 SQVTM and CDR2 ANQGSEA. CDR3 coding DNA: TGCAGCGTTGGAGACAGGGGCACTGAAGCTTTCTTT. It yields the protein CSVGDRGTEAFF.

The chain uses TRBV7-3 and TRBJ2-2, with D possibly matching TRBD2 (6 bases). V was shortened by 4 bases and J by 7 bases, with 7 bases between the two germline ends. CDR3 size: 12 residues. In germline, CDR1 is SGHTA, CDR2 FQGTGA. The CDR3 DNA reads TGTGCCAGCAGCTGGGGGGTCGGGGAGCTGTTTTTT. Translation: CASSWGVGELFF.

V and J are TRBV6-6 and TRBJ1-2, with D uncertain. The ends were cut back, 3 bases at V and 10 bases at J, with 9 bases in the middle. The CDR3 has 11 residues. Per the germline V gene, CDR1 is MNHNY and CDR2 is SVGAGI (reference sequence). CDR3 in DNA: TGTGCCAGCAGTTATGCCAGACTCTACACCTTC. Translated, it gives CASSYARLYTF.

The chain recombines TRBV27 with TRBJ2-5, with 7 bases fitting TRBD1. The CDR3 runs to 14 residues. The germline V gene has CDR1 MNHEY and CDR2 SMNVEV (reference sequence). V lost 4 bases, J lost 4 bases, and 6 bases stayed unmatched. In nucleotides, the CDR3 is TGTGCCAGCAGTTCCCACAGGGGTGGAGAGACCCAGTACTTC. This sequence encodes CASSSHRGGETQYF.

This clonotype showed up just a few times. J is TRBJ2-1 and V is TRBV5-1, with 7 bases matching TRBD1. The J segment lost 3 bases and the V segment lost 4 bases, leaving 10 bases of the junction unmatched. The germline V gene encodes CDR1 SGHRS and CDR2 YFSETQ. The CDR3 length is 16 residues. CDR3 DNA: TGCGCCAGCAGCGAACAGGGGATGGGGGACTACAATGAGCAGTTCTTC. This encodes CASSEQGMGDYNEQFF.

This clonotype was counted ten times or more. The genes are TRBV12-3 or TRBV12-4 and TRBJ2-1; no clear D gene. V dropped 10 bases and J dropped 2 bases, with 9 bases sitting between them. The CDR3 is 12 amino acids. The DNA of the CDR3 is TGTGCCACGTCCGGGCCCTACAATGAGCAGTTCTTC. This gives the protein CATSGPYNEQFF.

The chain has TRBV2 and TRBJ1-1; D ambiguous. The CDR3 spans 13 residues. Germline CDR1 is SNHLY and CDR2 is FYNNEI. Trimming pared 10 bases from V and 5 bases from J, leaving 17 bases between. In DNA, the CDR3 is TGTGCCACCTTCCTGTGGGCCGGAACTGAAGCTTTCTTT. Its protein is CATFLWAGTEAFF.

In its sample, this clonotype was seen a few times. CDR3 sequence (DNA): TGCAGTGCAAGGGGCCTATCCGAAAAACTGTTTTTT. Its translation is CSARGLSEKLFF. The J gene is TRBJ1-4, the V gene TRBV20-1; D perhaps matches TRBD1 (5 bases). The CDR3 consists of 12 residues. Germline loops: CDR1 DFQATT, CDR2 SNEGSKA (reference sequence). The V gene lost 6 bases and the J gene lost 8 bases, with 13 bases spanning the gap.

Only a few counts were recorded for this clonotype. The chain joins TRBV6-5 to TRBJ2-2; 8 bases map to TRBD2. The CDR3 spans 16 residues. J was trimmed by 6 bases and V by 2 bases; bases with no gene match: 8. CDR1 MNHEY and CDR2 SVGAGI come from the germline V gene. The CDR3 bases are TGTGCCAGCAGTTACGGACTAGCCGTGGGTCCCGGGGAGCTGTTTTTT. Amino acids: CASSYGLAVGPGELFF.